This TCR beta chain was identified in a study of CXCR3-negative and CXCR3-positive naive CD8 T cells. Study-level background: Sequencing yielded 120 million to 150 million TRB reads, roughly 1.5 +/- 0.3 million per library. Broader study findings: In CXCR3-positive naive cells, the TRB CDR3s were more hydrophobic than in CXCR3-negative naive cells. PBMCs showed partially decreased CXCR3 expression after cryopreservation, and most assays used fresh PBMCs.

On this clonotype: Its antigen is not known.

With UMI labels, 5' RACE was used to prepare the TRB cDNA libraries. Each CDR3 protein gets one entry in TCRdb, which reprocessed the 5' RACE reads and gives no DNA. The sample has 150,000 or so distinct CDR3 sequences, and its top ten clones hold around 0.3%. Triplicate sorting captured approximately 290,000 cells each from every CD8+ T cell subset. Naivety in CD8+ T cells corresponded to a CD45RO-CCR7+CD27+CD95- phenotype. The CDR3 is 15 amino acids. Germline lookup yields CDR1 MDHEN and CDR2 SYDVKM. This clonotype was obtained from a human donor in good health. Some clones in this sample may be carry-over from other donors' samples. Sample: naive CXCR3+ CD8+ T cells from blood. Specified subset: CD45RO-CCR7+CD27+CD95- naive CD8+ T cells expressing CXCR3 (TNR3+). The chain recombines TRBV28 with TRBJ2-1; as DNA is missing, the TRBD2 call by TCRdb cannot be tested. The CDR3 loop reads CASRAHPSSYNEQFF.